This passage covers 8 T cell receptor beta chains from one sample sequenced in a study of early T cells in non-severe SARS-CoV-2 infection. TCRdb independently ran MiXCR on the 5' RACE reads; one entry per CDR3 protein. The sample lists about 35,000 distinct CDR3 sequences, about 3.9% occurring once. Sequencing was carried out using whole blood. The origin of the receptors is an adult who was a healthcare worker with PCR-confirmed SARS-CoV-2 infection or an uninfected control (not recorded which).

This clonotype was recorded many times. This chain joins TRBV9 and TRBJ2-1; a possible D gene is TRBD2 (5 bases). This CDR3 is built from 13 residues. V was trimmed by 4 bases and J by 7 bases, leaving 12 bases between them. The V gene's germline CDR1 is SGDLS and CDR2 YYNGEE. CDR3 in DNA: TGTGCCAGCAGCTCAACTAGGAGAAATGAGCAGTTCTTC. It yields the protein CASSSTRRNEQFF.

This clonotype showed up many times. V and J are TRBV18 and TRBJ2-7; no definite D call. Per germline, CDR1 KGHSH and CDR2 LQKENI. The CDR3 length is 17 residues. The V end was cut by 1 base, the J end by 2 bases, with 18 bases between. The CDR3, as DNA: TGTGCCAGCTCACCACTTCCCTTGGAACAGACCACCTACGAGCAGTACTTC. Translated: CASSPLPLEQTTYEQYF. Full variable domain (missing parts from reference TRBV18 and TRBJ2-7): NAGVMQNPRHLVRRRGQEARLRCSPMKGHSHVYWYRQLPEEGLKFMVYLQKENIIDESGMPKERFSAEFPKEGPSILRIQQVVRGDSAAYFCASSPLPLEQTTYEQYFGPGTRLTVT.

In this sample, this clonotype turned up a few times. This chain connects TRBV12-3 or TRBV12-4 to TRBJ2-7; 8 nucleotides align to TRBD1. Trimming cost V 4 bases and J 0 bases; bases outside gene matches: 5. CDR3 length equals 15 residues. CDR3 in DNA: TGTGCCAGCAGTTGGGGGCAGGGGGCCTCCTACGAGCAGTACTTC. This codes for CASSWGQGASYEQYF.

This clonotype was recorded at least ten times. The chain uses TRBV11-2 and TRBJ1-1; the D gene is possibly TRBD1 (5 bases). Trimming took 6 bases from V and 3 from J, leaving 14 bases between them. The CDR3 sequence is 14 residues long. The germline CDR1 and CDR2 sequences are SGHAT and FQNNGV. In DNA form, the CDR3 reads TGTGCCAGCAGACGGCCGGGGCGTGACACTGAAGCTTTCTTT. Its translation is CASRRPGRDTEAFF.

Ten or more counts support this clonotype. V usage is TRBV5-1 and J usage is TRBJ2-7; D is perhaps TRBD2 (6 bases). The CDR3 runs to 15 residues. Germline CDR1 reads SGHRS; CDR2 reads YFSETQ. Deletions cut 1 base from V and 4 bases from J, with 15 bases between. The CDR3 nucleotides read TGCGCCAGCAGCTTGTTCTGGGGAGGTTCTTACGAGCAGTACTTC. It codes for CASSLFWGGSYEQYF.

This clonotype was observed at least ten times. The chain employs TRBV19 and TRBJ2-5; TRBD1 agrees at 10 bases. Per the germline V gene, CDR1 is LNHDA and CDR2 is SQIVND (reference sequence). The CDR3 is 16 residues long. J lost 4 bases, V lost 4 bases, and 9 bases had no gene match. The CDR3 reads CASSSIGTGDGETQYF. The DNA for the CDR3 is TGTGCCAGTAGTAGTATCGGGACAGGGGATGGAGAGACCCAGTACTTC. Looking up the rest from reference TRBV19 and TRBJ2-5 gives the full variable domain: DGGITQSPKYLFRKEGQNVTLSCEQNLNHDAMYWYRQDPGQGLRLIYYSQIVNDFQKGDIAEGYSVSREKKESFPLTVTSAQKNPTAFYLCASSSIGTGDGETQYFGPGTRLLVL.

At least ten counts were recorded for this clonotype. V and J are TRBV7-2 and TRBJ1-2; no firm D call. In germline, CDR1 is SGHTA, CDR2 FQGNSA. CDR3 length: 17 amino acids. Between the trimmed V and J ends, which lost 5 bases and 2 bases, there was a span of 21 bases. The CDR3 DNA reads as TGTGCCAGCAGCCCAAACTTGGCCGCAGCCACCAACTATGGCTACACCTTC. This translates into CASSPNLAAATNYGYTF.

This clonotype was found many times. The V call is TRBV29-1, the J call TRBJ1-1; D is possibly TRBD1 (5 bases). This CDR3 region has 12 residues. V dropped 4 bases and J dropped 2 bases, with 8 bases sitting between them. Germline CDR1 SQVTM, CDR2 ANQGSEA. The CDR3 region has the DNA TGCAGCGTTGGAGGGGCAAACACTGAAGCTTTCTTT. Its translation is CSVGGANTEAFF. Supplemented by reference TRBV29-1 and TRBJ1-1, the full variable domain reads SAVISQKPSRDICQRGTSLTIQCQVDSQVTMMFWYRQQPGQSLTLIATANQGSEATYESGFVIDKFPISRPNLTFSTLTVSNMSPEDSSIYLCSVGGANTEAFFGQGTRLTVV.